This T cell receptor beta chain emerged from a study of T cell responses to AZD1222 COVID-19 vaccine. Whole-study findings and limits: Only a handful of individuals given AZD1222 were seropositive at baseline. Repertoire sampling occurred only after the peak T cell response. Reports say nearly half of spike-specific TCRs go after unmutated variant regions. Among vaccine-associated CD4 TCRs, coverage spanned spike, with dominance at 160-218 and 743-854.

TCRdb's table, derived via immunoSEQ multiplex PCR, lists solely in-frame clones and lacks some. Here the sample spans some 150,000 clones, around 91% being singletons. The germline V and J ends were trimmed by 8 bases and 4 bases, with 15 bases remaining between them. This CDR3 contains 13 residues. Germline V gives CDR1 MDHEN, CDR2 SYDVKM. This clone was seen a handful of times. Antigen unknown. The chain is built from TRBV28 and TRBJ2-7; D is unresolved. The receptor comes from an adult in good health. The material sequenced was peripheral blood, taken on day 0 of AZD1222 vaccination. The CDR3 DNA reads TGTGCCAGCGCGACACAACAACGTTACGAGCAGTACTTC. Its translation is CASATQQRYEQYF.